The 10 T cell receptor beta chains below come from one sample, sequenced in a study of blood T cell repertoires in COVID-19 (dated by TCRdb to 2019 to 2021). The library came from the immunoSEQ multiplex PCR assay. The clones in this table, taken by TCRdb from immuneACCESS, are in-frame only. Not every clone is retained; where verified, under half of the shortfall comes from an unresolved V gene, and the cause of the rest is unknown. Within this sample are more than 75,000 clones, with around 90% of them counted one time only. The leading ten clones occupy roughly 8.1% of the sample. Specimen: peripheral blood. The receptors stem from a woman aged 70-85 years with acute or convalescent COVID-19.

This chain joins TRBV7-9 and TRBJ2-7, with TRBD1 identical over 8 bases. Germline-derived CDR1 and CDR2 are SEHNR and FQNEAQ (reference sequence). V shed 6 bases, J shed 6 bases, and the junction held 4 bases outside the gene matches. The CDR3 contains 12 residues. The CDR3 nucleotides read TGTGCCAGCAGATCAGGGGGCGGCGAGCAGTACTTC. It encodes CASRSGGGEQYF.

The rearrangement uses TRBV11-3 and TRBJ2-7, with 7 bases aligning to TRBD1. CDR3 length: 14 amino acids. The germline V gene has CDR1 SGHNT and CDR2 YENEEA. V lost 5 bases and J lost 0; bases outside the gene matches: 4. The CDR3 DNA follows: TGTGCCAGCAGCCCCGGGACAGCCTCCTACGAGCAGTACTTC. It codes for CASSPGTASYEQYF.

This chain joins TRBV5-6 and TRBJ1-4; D not certain. The germline V gene encodes CDR1 SGHDT and CDR2 YYEEEE. The CDR3 totals 14 residues. The V end was cut by 4 bases, the J end by 0 bases, with 7 bases between. CDR3 protein: CASSRDATNEKLFF. DNA of the CDR3: TGTGCCAGCAGCCGGGATGCAACTAATGAAAAACTGTTTTTT.

The rearrangement joins TRBV27 to TRBJ2-1; a weak D match, TRBD2 (5 bases). CDR1 MNHEY and CDR2 SMNVEV come from the germline V gene (reference sequence). With 3 bases removed from V and 5 bases from J, the gap between germline ends came to 11 bases. The CDR3 loop spans 14 amino acids. CDR3 in DNA: TGTGCCAGCAGTTTGGACTCCTATAACAATGAGCAGTTCTTC. Protein sequence: CASSLDSYNNEQFF.

This chain joins TRBV11-2 and TRBJ2-3; 10 bases fit TRBD2. Trimming removed 4 bases from V and 6 bases from J; junction bases left unmatched: 10. Germline V lookup: CDR1 SGHAT, CDR2 FQNNGV. The CDR3 runs to 16 residues. Here the CDR3 reads CASSSWTSGSRDTQYF. The CDR3 nucleotides read TGTGCCAGCAGCTCCTGGACTAGCGGATCAAGGGATACGCAGTATTTT.

CDR3 loop: CASSISRQGARETQYF. The CDR3 nucleotides read TGTGCCAGCAGCATTTCACGGCAGGGGGCGCGGGAGACCCAGTACTTC. V gene TRBV13 combines with J gene TRBJ2-5; 8 nucleotides match TRBD1. Germline V lookup: CDR1 PRHDT, CDR2 FYEKMQ (reference sequence). Unmatched junction bases numbered 13, after V lost 5 bases and J lost 5 bases. CDR3 length: 16 residues.

This clone was counted once. This chain joins TRBV2 and TRBJ1-6, with D possibly being TRBD1 (6 bases). The CDR3 runs to 18 residues. Germline V gene sequence: CDR1 SNHLY, CDR2 FYNNEI. The V end lost 6 bases, the J end lost 13 bases, and 31 bases lay between the germline ends. The CDR3 is CASRSKTRGAISSDPLHF. The CDR3 DNA follows: TGTGCCAGCAGGTCTAAAACCAGGGGCGCCATATCCTCAGACCCCCTCCACTTT.

This clone was recorded only once. The gene calls are TRBV28 and TRBJ2-3, with D perhaps TRBD2 (7 bases). Trimming removed 1 base from V and 6 bases from J, with 26 bases in between. The CDR3 extends over 19 amino acids. The germline V gene encodes CDR1 MDHEN and CDR2 SYDVKM. DNA for the CDR3: TGTGCCAGCAGTTTATATGGGTCGGCGGCGGGGGCCCCCCACGATACGCAGTATTTT. It codes for CASSLYGSAAGAPHDTQYF. Full variable domain (rest looked up from reference TRBV28 and TRBJ2-3): DVKVTQSSRYLVKRTGEKVFLECVQDMDHENMFWYRQDPGLGLRLIYFSYDVKMKEKGDIPEGYSVSREKKERFSLILESASTNQTSMYLCASSLYGSAAGAPHDTQYFGPGTRLTVL.

The J gene is TRBJ2-3, the V gene TRBV30; 8 bases match TRBD2. This CDR3 has 14 amino acids. Germline assignment: CDR1 GTSNPN and CDR2 SVGIG (reference sequence). V was pared by 8 bases and J by 2 bases, with 9 bases of the junction left unmatched. The chain's CDR3 is CARSSGAFTDTQYF. As DNA, the CDR3 is TGTGCCCGAAGTAGCGGGGCATTCACAGATACGCAGTATTTT.

V is TRBV10-1 and J is TRBJ2-1; D is undetermined. V was shortened by 10 bases and J by 6 bases, with 10 bases between the two germline ends. Germline V gives CDR1 WNHNN, CDR2 SYGVQD (reference sequence). This CDR3 has 11 amino acids. The CDR3 DNA follows: TGCGCCACCTCTATGCTCAATGAGCAGTTCTTC. It codes for CATSMLNEQFF.